This passage covers 8 T cell receptor beta chains from one sample sequenced in a study of spatial heterogeneity in lung cancer (dated by TCRdb to the late 2010s). Per the publication, the time point label means: blood at routine non-recurrence follow-up after resection. TCR sequencing used whole RNA extracted from tumor and nontumor lung tissue, or from cryopreserved PBMC samples, without cell sorting. Libraries were made using 5' RACE. The sequencing machine was a NextSeq 500. Using fastp at Q25 and MiXCR, TCRdb reprocessed the public reads and kept productive beta chains. Rows are unified per CDR3 protein, each entry keeping the most common DNA and genes. Counted in this sample were about 120,000 distinct CDR3 sequences; approximately 12% of them appeared once. The ten largest clones capture around 17% of the sample. This sample comprised PBMCs, obtained at follow-up. These receptors came from a male donor with early-stage non-small cell lung cancer.

The chain combines TRBV6-4 with TRBJ1-5, with unresolved D. CDR3 length equals 13 residues. The V and J ends lost 5 bases and 5 bases respectively, with 10 bases between them. In germline, CDR1 is MRHNA, CDR2 SNTAGT. CDR3 DNA: TGTGCCAGCAGTTTGACGGAGGATCAGCCCCAGCATTTT. Its protein product is CASSLTEDQPQHF.

This clonotype has just a few counts. Germline is not matched at one junction end, which may reflect a read error. The V gene is TRBV28, the J gene TRBJ2-7; possibly TRBD2 for D (6 bases). This CDR3 is built from 11 residues. CDR1 and CDR2 (germline): MDHEN, SYDVKM. The CDR3 nucleotides read TGTGCCAGCAGTTTGAGGGACGGGACTTTTTTC. Protein: CASSLRDGTFF.

This clonotype was observed at least ten times. This rearrangement joins TRBV29-1 to TRBJ2-7; 10 bases align to TRBD1. J gave up 6 bases and V 7 bases, and 9 bases lay outside the gene matches. The germline V gene encodes CDR1 SQVTM and CDR2 ANQGSEA. CDR3 length: 13 residues. The CDR3 region is CSAPGTGVGEQYF. In DNA form, the CDR3 reads TGCAGCGCCCCCGGGACAGGGGTGGGCGAGCAGTACTTC.

The gene calls are TRBV6-5 and TRBJ2-5; D is undetermined. This CDR3 spans 15 amino acids. Germline CDR1 MNHEY, CDR2 SVGAGI. Trimming cost V 0 bases and J 4 bases, with 12 bases left between them. DNA for the CDR3: TGTGCCAGCAGTTACTCCACAGCACGGGTAGAGACCCAGTACTTC. This sequence encodes CASSYSTARVETQYF.

The genes are TRBV27 and TRBJ2-5; 12 nucleotides align to TRBD2. After removal of 4 bases from V and 1 base from J, the junction contained 1 base not matched to a gene. Germline V gene lookup returns CDR1 MNHEY and CDR2 SMNVEV (reference sequence). The CDR3 has 15 amino acids. The CDR3 reads CASSSLAGGQETQYF. CDR3 nucleotides: TGTGCCAGCAGTTCACTAGCGGGGGGCCAAGAGACCCAGTACTTC.

The rearrangement uses TRBV4-3 and TRBJ2-3, with 8 positions matching TRBD2. Germline loops: CDR1 LGHNA, CDR2 YSLEER. The CDR3 spans 15 residues. The junction had 8 bases not matched to a gene; V was cut back by 4 bases and J by 5 bases. The CDR3: CASSPSPAGGDTQYF. In DNA, the CDR3 is TGCGCCAGCAGCCCTTCCCCTGCGGGGGGAGATACGCAGTATTTT.

The chain has TRBV20-1 and TRBJ2-7, with D tentatively TRBD2 (6 bases). Germline V gene lookup returns CDR1 DFQATT and CDR2 SNEGSKA (reference sequence). The CDR3 is 14 residues long. Deletions cut 1 base from V and 0 bases from J, with 10 bases between. The CDR3, as DNA: TGCAGTGCTAGAGTGCGGGGCCGCTCCTACGAGCAGTACTTC. Amino acid sequence: CSARVRGRSYEQYF.

The table lists this clonotype with a few counts. This chain links TRBV7-2 with TRBJ2-1; D uncertain. The CDR3 sequence is 14 residues long. Looked up from germline, CDR1 is SGHTA and CDR2 is FQGNSA. Trimming shortened V by 1 base and J by 4 bases, and 8 bases separated the two germline ends. The CDR3 here is CASSLVTKYNEQFF. As DNA, the CDR3 is TGTGCCAGCAGCTTAGTGACAAAATACAATGAGCAGTTCTTC.